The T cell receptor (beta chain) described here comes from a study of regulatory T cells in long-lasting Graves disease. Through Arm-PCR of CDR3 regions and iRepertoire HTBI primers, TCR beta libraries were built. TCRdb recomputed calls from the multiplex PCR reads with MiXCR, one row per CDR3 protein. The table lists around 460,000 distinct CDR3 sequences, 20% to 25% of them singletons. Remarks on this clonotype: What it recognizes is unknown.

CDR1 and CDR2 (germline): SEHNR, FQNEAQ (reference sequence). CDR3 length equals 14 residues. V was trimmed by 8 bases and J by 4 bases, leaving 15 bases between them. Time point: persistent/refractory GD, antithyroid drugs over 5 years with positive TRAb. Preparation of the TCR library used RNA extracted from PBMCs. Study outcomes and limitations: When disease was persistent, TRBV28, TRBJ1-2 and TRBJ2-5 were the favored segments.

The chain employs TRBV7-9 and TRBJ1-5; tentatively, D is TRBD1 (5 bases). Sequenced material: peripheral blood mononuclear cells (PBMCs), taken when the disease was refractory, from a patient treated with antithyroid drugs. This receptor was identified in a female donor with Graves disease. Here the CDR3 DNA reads TGTGCCAGCCGCGGGGGTACGGGTAATCAGCCCCAGCATTTT. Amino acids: CASRGGTGNQPQHF.